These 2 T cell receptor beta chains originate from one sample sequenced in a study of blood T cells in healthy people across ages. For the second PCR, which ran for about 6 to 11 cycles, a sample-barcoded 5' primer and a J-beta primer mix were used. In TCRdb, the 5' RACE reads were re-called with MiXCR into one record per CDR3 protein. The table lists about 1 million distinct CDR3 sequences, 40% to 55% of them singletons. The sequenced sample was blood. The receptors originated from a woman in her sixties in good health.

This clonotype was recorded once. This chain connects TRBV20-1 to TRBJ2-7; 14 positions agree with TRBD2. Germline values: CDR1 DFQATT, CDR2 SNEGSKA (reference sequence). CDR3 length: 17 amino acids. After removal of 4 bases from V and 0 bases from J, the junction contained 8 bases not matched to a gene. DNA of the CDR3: TGCAGTGCTACCGGGACTAGCGGGGGTGGGAGCTCCTACGAGCAGTACTTC. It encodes CSATGTSGGGSSYEQYF.

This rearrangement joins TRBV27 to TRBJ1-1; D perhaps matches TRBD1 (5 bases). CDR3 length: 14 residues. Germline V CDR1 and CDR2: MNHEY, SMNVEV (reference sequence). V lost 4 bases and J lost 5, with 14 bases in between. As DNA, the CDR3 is TGTGCCAGCAGTTGGGGGAGATCAGATACTGAAGCTTTCTTT. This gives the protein CASSWGRSDTEAFF.